This T cell receptor beta chain was identified during a study of blood T cell repertoires in COVID-19. The wider study: The study drew acute and convalescent COVID-19 samples from the United States, Italy and Spain. T cells, B-cell-depleted T cells, or PBMCs supplied cDNA or gDNA.

Method: immunoSEQ multiplex PCR; TCRdb's copy keeps in-frame clones and lacks some. The sample holds over 150,000 clones, 87% seen once. Across 24 US areas, participants ranged in age from about 18 to 90 years. Two negative PCRs, clearance, or symptom resolution had been documented for recovered Cohort 3 donors. The CDR3 is made up of 13 amino acids. Germline V CDR1 and CDR2: KGHSH, LQKENI. The trim removed 3 bases at V and 4 bases at J, leaving 2 bases unmatched. The receptor comes from a woman in her forties or fifties who had recovered from COVID-19. The chain links TRBV18 to TRBJ2-5; TRBD2 agrees at 7 bases. The material sequenced was PBMCs or T cells enriched from blood (not recorded which). The CDR3 loop is CASSPRTRETQYF. The DNA of the CDR3 is TGTGCCAGCTCACCGCGGACTAGAGAGACCCAGTACTTC.